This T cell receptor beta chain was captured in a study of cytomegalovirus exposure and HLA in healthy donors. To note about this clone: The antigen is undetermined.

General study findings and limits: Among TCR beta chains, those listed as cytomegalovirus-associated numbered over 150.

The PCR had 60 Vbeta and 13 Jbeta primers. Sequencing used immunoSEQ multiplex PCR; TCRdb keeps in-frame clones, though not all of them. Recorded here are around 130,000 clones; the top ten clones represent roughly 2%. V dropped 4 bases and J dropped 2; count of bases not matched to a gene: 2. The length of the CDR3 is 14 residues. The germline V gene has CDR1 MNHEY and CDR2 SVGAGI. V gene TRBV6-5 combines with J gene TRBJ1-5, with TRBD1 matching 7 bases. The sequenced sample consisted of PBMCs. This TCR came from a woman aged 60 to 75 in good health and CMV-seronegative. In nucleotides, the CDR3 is TGTGCCAGCAGTTTCAGGGGGGGCAATCAGCCCCAGCATTTT. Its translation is CASSFRGGNQPQHF.